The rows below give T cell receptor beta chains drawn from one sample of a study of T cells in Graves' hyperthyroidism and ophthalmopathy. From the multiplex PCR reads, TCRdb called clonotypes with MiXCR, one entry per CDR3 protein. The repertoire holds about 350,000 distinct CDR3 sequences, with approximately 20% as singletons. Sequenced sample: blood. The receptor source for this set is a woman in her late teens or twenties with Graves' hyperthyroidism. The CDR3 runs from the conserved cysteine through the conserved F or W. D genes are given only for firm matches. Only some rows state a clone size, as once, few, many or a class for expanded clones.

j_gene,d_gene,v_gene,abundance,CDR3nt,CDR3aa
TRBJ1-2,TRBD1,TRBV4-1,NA,TGCGCCAGCAGCCAAGAAGGGACAGCCAACTATGGCTACACCTTC,CASSQEGTANYGYTF
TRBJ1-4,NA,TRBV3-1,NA,TGTGCCAGCAGCCCGATAGGGGCCTTTACTGAAAAACTGTTTTTT,CASSPIGAFTEKLFF
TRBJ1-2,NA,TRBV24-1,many,TGTGCCACCAGTCCGGGATCCTATGGCTACACCTTC,CATSPGSYGYTF
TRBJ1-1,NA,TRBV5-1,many,TGCGCCAGCAGCGTGGCGGGCAGCCGGAACACTGAAGCTTTCTTT,CASSVAGSRNTEAFF
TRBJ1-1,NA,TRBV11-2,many,TGTGCCAGCAGCCCAAACAGGGAAGAAGCTTTCTTT,CASSPNREEAFF
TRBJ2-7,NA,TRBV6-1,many,TGTGCCAGCAGTGAAGAAGGAATGGGTTCCTACGAGCAGTACTTC,CASSEEGMGSYEQYF
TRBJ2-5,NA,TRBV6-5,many,TGTGCCAGCAGTTCGTGGAAGGTGGAAGAGACCCAGTACTTC,CASSSWKVEETQYF
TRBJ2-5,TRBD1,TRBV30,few,TGTGCCTGGAGTTCCAGGACAGGGGGCTTTTCAGAGACCCAGTACTTC,CAWSSRTGGFSETQYF
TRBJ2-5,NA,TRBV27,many,TGTGCCAGCAAGCGAAAGACCCAGTACTTC,CASKRKTQYF
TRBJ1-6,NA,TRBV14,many,TGTGCCAGCAGACAGGTTGACAATTCACCCCTCCACTTT,CASRQVDNSPLHF
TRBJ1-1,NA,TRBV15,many,TGTGCCACCAGCAGAGATCGACAGGTCCGTCCTGAAGCTTTCTTT,CATSRDRQVRPEAFF
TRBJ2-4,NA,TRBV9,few,TGTGCCAGCAGCGTAGGTCTAGCTCAGAACATTCAGTACTTC,CASSVGLAQNIQYF
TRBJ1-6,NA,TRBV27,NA,TGTGCCAGCAGTTCGCGTCCCGGGGGCTCCTATAATTCACCCCTCCACTTT,CASSSRPGGSYNSPLHF
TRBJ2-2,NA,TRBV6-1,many,TGTGCCAGCAGACCGTTTTGGGCCGGGGAGCTGTTTTTT,CASRPFWAGELFF
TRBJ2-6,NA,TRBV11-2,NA,TGTGCCAGCAGCCCAATGAGGTTAGCTACTCTCTCTGGGGCCAACGTCCTGACTTTC,CASSPMRLATLSGANVLTF
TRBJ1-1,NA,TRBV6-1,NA,TGTGCCAGCAGTGAGAAGTGGGCGTGGAACACTGAAGCTTTCTTT,CASSEKWAWNTEAFF
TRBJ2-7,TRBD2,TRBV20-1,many,TGCAGTGCTGGGAGCGGGGTGCGAGAGCAGTACTTC,CSAGSGVREQYF